This TCR beta chain is from a study of cytomegalovirus exposure and HLA in healthy donors (dated by TCRdb to the late 2010s). As for the study more broadly: According to an earlier analysis of a few hundred of the donors, 150 million to 200 million T cells yielded 120 million or so unique TCR beta sequences and around 300 Gb of sequence data. About 330 gigabases of sequencing data and around 85 million unique TCR sequences made up an early release that covered several hundred HLA-typed donors. The genetic ancestry cluster associated with self-reported Caucasian donors included 81% of the 300 to 400 genotyped donors. The study was designed to test whether signatures of past pathogen exposure could be identified by cataloging public T cell receptors. The study profiled the T cell repertoires of about 720 subjects by immunosequencing and related them to cytomegalovirus serostatus. Along with the approximately 700-subject first cohort, a separate validation cohort of over a hundred different subjects was used. The study combined high-throughput TCR immunosequencing, statistical association of individual TCRs with disease status, and machine learning to predict cytomegalovirus infection status. In a later analysis, previously published TCR beta repertoires from some 640 donors were re-analyzed and high-resolution HLA genotyping was added so that TCR occurrence patterns could be studied. The later analysis used no new phenotypic data to find candidate immune exposures, relying instead on TCR beta sequences and their occurrence across donors. In an earlier analysis of around 540 of the donors, high-throughput TCR beta sequencing was used to judge whether each TCR beta V gene segment behaved as functional or pseudogenic. Donor age, sex, ethnicity and CMV serostatus were compiled alongside the repertoire data. Genome-wide SNP genotypes for about 65% of the roughly 670 donors were used in a later genetic analysis, which treated that subset as a discovery cohort. All discovery cohort repertoires had been generated using a single sequencing platform. HLA typing included class I and class II loci at four-digit resolution. The number of typed donors differed by locus: about 620-640 for A, B, C, DRB1 and DQB1; 500 to 550 for DQA1; around 580 for DPA1; and roughly 450 for DPB1. Four or five DR-DQ haplotypes were handled as single units for association and clustering because linkage in the cohort was strong. Among 398 genotyped donors of the cohort, an average of approximately 250,000 unique TCR beta nucleotide sequences were sequenced per donor, roughly 18% of them non-productive. The full study reports these points: Three of the identified cytomegalovirus-associated TCR beta chains were confirmed in vitro to be specific for cytomegalovirus antigens. For the cohort, immune exposure information was limited to CMV serostatus. It was suggested by the authors that the approach could potentially be generalized to other disease states and immunological phenotypes. According to a later analysis, most CMV-associated TCR beta chains appeared to be HLA-restricted, and the HLA associations seemed to be driven largely by CMV exposure. A group of highly shared sequence variants was considered likely to be a technical artifact of the sequencing pipeline. Some IMGT-functional V segments, including TRBV6-2 and TRBV6-3, could not be distinguished by the 87-base-pair reads and were therefore excluded. This cohort had only TCR beta chains sequenced, and the lack of alpha or paired-chain data limited which features could be detected. Sequencing depth was assumed to be roughly uniform across donors in the presence/absence analyses, though that assumption may not hold. Correlated functional status among segregating V segments might be attributable to linkage disequilibrium, but an unknown experimental factor could not be ruled out. The study gave a list of about 170 TCR beta chains associated with cytomegalovirus. An association between a missense DCLRE1C variant and V-gene and J-gene trimming of TCR beta chains was found in a later genetic analysis and replicated in an independent cohort. Because counts were too low, roughly 18 rarely observed V segments, including chromosome 9 orphons, were left out of the earlier analysis of some 600 of the donors. Strong co-occurrence of HLA alleles, especially DR and DQ, made assigning TCR associations to individual alleles difficult. Across donors, most TCR sequences were observed very rarely, whereas some public TCRs were present in many individuals. Because some donors lacked HLA typing at each locus, the association tests relied only on the typed subset. In a later analysis, several top co-occurrence clusters were reported to appear linked to parvovirus B19, influenza, CMV and Epstein-Barr virus. A further reported finding was that TCR beta sequences accurately predicted the HLA-A and HLA-B alleles for most subjects in the first cohort. Cytomegalovirus status was reported to be diagnosed by the classifier with high specificity and sensitivity in both the original and validation cohorts. Specific HLA alleles were associated with over 15,000 TCR beta sequences at a false discovery rate of 0.05 in a later analysis. A later analysis found that HLA-associated TCR beta chains were more clonally expanded and had lower generation probabilities than equally common non-associated chains. A later genetic analysis reported fewer N-insertions in productive TCRs among donors in an Asian-associated ancestry cluster than the roughly 650-donor mean. In a later analysis, TCR association rates were found to vary across HLA loci, with the most associated TCRs seen for DRB1 alleles and the fewest for HLA-C alleles. Broadly in line with IMGT annotations, most TCR beta V segments showed up in productive rearrangements about 87% or about 30% of the time in an earlier analysis of around 550 of the donors.

Of note for this clone: Its antigen is not yet known. Per-base qualities were not stored, and no clone one base away is much larger.

In total, 666 healthy bone marrow donors made up the cohort. At the time of sampling, all cohort members were nominally healthy, though unrecorded immune exposures were likely present. The donor was CMV seropositive and belonged to the group of about 290 seropositive cohort members. Every donor gave a peripheral blood sample, and the peripheral blood mononuclear cells from that sample were used for TCR beta sequencing. Genomic DNA extraction from the blood cell samples was performed with the Qiagen DNeasy Blood Extraction Kit. Library creation used the immunoSEQ multiplex PCR assay. For the multiplex PCR, a mixture combining 60 forward primers for TCR Vbeta segments and 13 reverse primers for TCR Jbeta segments was used. The CDR3 region of rearranged TCR beta genes was amplified from genomic DNA by a multiplex PCR assay. On the Illumina HiSeq System, the amplified TCR beta libraries were sequenced as 87-base-pair reads. For the original study's pipeline: A later analysis tallied roughly 80 million unique TCR beta chains across the 666 repertoires, and about 10 million of those chains were shared by two or more donors. Raw reads were error-corrected and collapsed into unique sequences with a nearest-neighbor algorithm that merged closely related sequences to remove PCR and sequencing errors. To assign V, D and J gene segments, CDR3 sequences were aligned to IMGT reference sequences. For a sequence to be retained, at least a six-nucleotide match to both a V gene segment and a J gene segment was required. Rearrangements were classified as productive when the CDR3 lacked stop codons and remained in frame with V and J, and all other rearrangements were classified as non-productive. Following IMGT convention, CDR3 was defined as the stretch from the second conserved V-encoded cysteine up to the conserved J-encoded phenylalanine. Sequences without an unambiguous match to a single V gene segment were excluded from the earlier analysis of several hundred of the donors. In an earlier analysis of roughly 500 of the donors, V segments were called functional above 56.7% productive rearrangements and were called segregating when the between-donor standard deviation exceeded 5%. To diagnose cytomegalovirus status from the catalog of TCR beta chain sequences, a statistical classification framework was built. In a later analysis, TCR nucleotide sequences were compared against IMGT/GENE-DB human TR gene sequences so that V and J genes could be assigned. The TCRdist pipeline was used in a later analysis to assign CDR3 sequences and most-parsimonious VDJ recombination scenarios. In a later analysis, each TCR beta chain was defined by its CDR3 amino acid sequence together with its V-gene family, and reads lacking a unique V-gene family were excluded. To address suspected cross-contamination and a sequencing artifact, a later analysis removed a few hundred highly shared, low-generation-probability nucleotide sequences. In a later analysis, a clonal expansion index for each public chain was calculated from normalized within-repertoire ranks of inferred template counts. In a later analysis, generation probabilities were computed with a VDJ recombination model fitted to out-of-frame rearrangements, and the resulting probabilities were checked against IGoR. In a later analysis, TCR-TCR, TCR-HLA and TCR-CMV co-occurrence was scored with hypergeometric tests, and a repertoire-size bias correction was applied to TCR pairs. To estimate false discovery rates, a later analysis permuted the HLA or CMV assignments 20 times. In a later analysis, co-occurring TCRs were grouped using DBSCAN, with TCRdist sequence similarity added in when clustering inside HLA-allele-positive subsets. For co-occurrence clustering, repertoires with fewer than 30,000 or more than 120,000 public chains were excluded, along with five or six repertoires with anomalous nucleotide sharing. TCRdb's version of the immuneACCESS table is confined to in-frame rearrangements and falls short of the full clone set. An unresolved V gene accounts for under half of the shortfall where checked; the remainder is of unknown origin. V, J and clone size are those of that table, while D and trimming were read from the DNA. For this sample there are almost 85,000 clones; over 75% appear just once. The ten largest make up around 2.7% of the sample.

There are 17 amino acids in the CDR3, from cysteine to phenylalanine inclusive. The entry retains the CDR3 DNA only, 51 bases that are in frame from base 1. In the germline V gene, CDR1 corresponds to SGHVS and CDR2 to FQNEAQ. The germline V and J ends show losses of 2 bases and 0 bases respectively, and no gene match explains 8 bases of the junction. Source material: PBMCs. The origin of this receptor is a male donor in good health and CMV-seropositive. This receptor chain uses TRBV7-8 and TRBJ2-7, with 9 junctional bases fitting TRBD2. The DNA sequence follows: TGTGCCAGCAGCTTATTAGTAGCGGGAGTCGGCTCCTACGAGCAGTACTTC. Its translation is CASSLLVAGVGSYEQYF.